The clone carrying this T cell receptor (beta chain) was counted between two and nine times. In the authors' methods: Reference gene primers were amplified, and this amplification served to estimate nucleated cell counts. Here immunoSEQ multiplex PCR was the method, and the copy in TCRdb shows in-frame clones only, minus some. For V, J and clone size, that table is used; D and trimming come from the DNA. The table shows around 250,000 clones, with around 80% occurring only once. These data come from a study of blood T cell repertoires in COVID-19. Study-level background: Samples representing acute and convalescent COVID-19 were sourced from the United States, Italy and Spain.

The germline V gene has CDR1 SGHTA and CDR2 FQGTGA. Losses at the gene ends were 5 bases for V and 4 bases for J; bases not matched to a gene: 5. This CDR3 is 13 amino acids long. This chain connects TRBV7-3 to TRBJ2-7, with 7 bases that match TRBD2. The sequence derives from a man aged 80 or over with acute or convalescent COVID-19. Sequencing was done on a sample of peripheral blood. The CDR3 reads CASSRGSLYEQYF. DNA of the CDR3: TGTGCCAGCAGCCGCGGGAGTTTGTACGAGCAGTACTTC.